This is a list of T cell receptor beta chains from one sample in a study of blood T cell repertoires in COVID-19. The data were produced by immunoSEQ multiplex PCR, yet TCRdb's version contains in-frame clones alone and is incomplete. The sample lists 150,000 to 200,000 clones, 87% occurring once. Input material: peripheral blood. The origin of the receptors is a man in his sixties with active or convalescent COVID-19. The CDR3 runs from the conserved cysteine through the conserved F or W. Fields, in order: clone size, V gene, CDR3 length, D gene, J gene, CDR3 protein, CDR3 DNA. The D gene is left open where the match is weak. The size of a clone is reported for some rows only, either as once, few or many, or as a class for expanded clones.

.	TRBV14	17	TRBD2	TRBJ2-3	CASSQRLASLFTDTQYF	TGTGCCAGCAGCCAAAGACTAGCGTCGCTATTCACAGATACGCAGTATTTT
.	TRBV27	13	TRBD1	TRBJ2-4	CASRDRVKGIQYF	TGTGCCAGCAGGGACAGGGTAAAAGGCATTCAGTACTTC
.	TRBV6-5	15	TRBD1	TRBJ2-7	CASRHGTGGSYEQYF	TGTGCCAGCAGGCACGGGACAGGGGGCTCCTACGAGCAGTACTTC
.	TRBV6-2/TRBV6-3	18	TRBD2	TRBJ2-1	CASSYSIVPSGDLNEQFF	TGTGCCAGCAGTTACTCGATTGTTCCTAGCGGGGATCTCAATGAGCAGTTCTTC
.	TRBV5-1	15	.	TRBJ1-6	CASSLAPRYNSPLHF	TGCGCCAGCAGCTTGGCACCACGGTATAATTCACCCCTCCACTTT
.	TRBV6-1	14	.	TRBJ1-1	CASSEVLSGTEAFF	TGTGCCAGCAGTGAAGTACTCTCTGGCACTGAAGCTTTCTTT
.	TRBV11-3	16	TRBD1	TRBJ1-5	CASSAPGQGSNQPQHF	TGTGCCAGCAGCGCGCCGGGACAGGGAAGCAATCAGCCCCAGCATTTT
.	TRBV7-9	14	TRBD2	TRBJ2-2	CASASLADTGELFF	TGTGCCAGCGCTTCTCTAGCGGACACCGGGGAGCTGTTTTTT
.	TRBV7-9	19	TRBD1	TRBJ2-2	CASSLGQGAVRTNTGELFF	TGTGCCAGCAGCCTTGGACAGGGGGCAGTTCGGACGAACACCGGGGAGCTGTTTTTT
.	TRBV5-1	14	.	TRBJ2-1	CASRTMDSSNEQFF	TGCGCCAGCAGGACAATGGACAGCTCTAATGAGCAGTTCTTC
.	TRBV30	20	TRBD2	TRBJ2-2	CAWSRSPSGGARVDTGELFF	TGTGCCTGGAGCCGCAGTCCTAGCGGGGGGGCCCGGGTAGACACCGGGGAGCTGTTTTTT
.	TRBV5-1	14	TRBD1	TRBJ1-3	CASSLLGGGNTIYF	TGCGCCAGCAGCTTGCTAGGGGGCGGAAACACCATATATTTT
.	TRBV9	14	TRBD2	TRBJ2-7	CASSPTSGDNEQYF	TGTGCCAGCAGCCCGACTAGCGGGGACAACGAGCAGTACTTC
few	TRBV18	16	TRBD1	TRBJ1-2	CASSPRQGLGEYGYTF	TGTGCCAGCTCACCACGACAGGGGTTAGGGGAATATGGCTACACCTTC
.	TRBV6-5	14	TRBD2	TRBJ2-5	CASSLGLAEETQYF	TGTGCCAGCAGTTTGGGACTAGCGGAAGAGACCCAGTACTTC
.	TRBV21-1	14	.	TRBJ1-6	CASSKRGENSPLHF	TGTGCCAGCAGCAAACGGGGGGAGAATTCACCCCTCCACTTT
.	TRBV5-4	15	.	TRBJ2-3	CASSLEGASTDTQYF	TGTGCCAGCAGCTTGGAAGGAGCTAGCACAGATACGCAGTATTTT
.	TRBV27	13	.	TRBJ2-7	CASSAGGRQEQYF	TGTGCCAGCAGCGCCGGAGGACGGCAGGAGCAGTACTTC
.	TRBV25-1	15	TRBD1	TRBJ2-5	CASSPPGQGRETQYF	TGTGCCAGCAGTCCCCCGGGACAGGGGCGAGAGACCCAGTACTTC
.	TRBV5-1	16	.	TRBJ1-1	CASSPIVGGWDTEAFF	TGCGCCAGCAGCCCAATTGTCGGGGGTTGGGACACTGAAGCTTTCTTT
.	TRBV2	15	.	TRBJ1-6	CASSTQLTANSPLHF	TGTGCCAGCAGTACGCAGCTGACAGCTAATTCACCCCTCCACTTT
.	TRBV5-6	16	.	TRBJ2-2	CASSLGSVPNTGELFF	TGTGCCAGCAGCTTGGGATCAGTCCCTAACACCGGGGAGCTGTTTTTT
.	TRBV2	13	.	TRBJ1-6	CASSVQLNSPLHF	TGTGCCAGCAGTGTACAGTTAAATTCACCCCTCCACTTT
.	TRBV30	13	.	TRBJ1-6	CAFSRDTLSPLHF	TGTGCCTTCTCCCGGGACACCCTCTCACCCCTCCACTTT
.	TRBV24-1	14	.	TRBJ2-2	CATSAGLNTGELFF	TGTGCCACCTCGGCGGGACTGAACACCGGGGAGCTGTTTTTT
.	TRBV15	15	.	TRBJ1-6	CATRPQGSWNSPLHF	TGTGCCACCAGGCCACAGGGATCGTGGAATTCACCCCTCCACTTT
.	TRBV27	13	TRBD1	TRBJ1-2	CASRGQGFYGYTF	TGTGCCAGCAGGGGACAGGGGTTTTATGGCTACACCTTC
.	TRBV14	16	.	TRBJ2-1	CASSKLGGLPYNEQFF	TGTGCCAGCAGCAAACTCGGGGGACTTCCCTACAATGAGCAGTTCTTC
.	TRBV7-9	13	.	TRBJ2-7	CASSLKGFHEQYF	TGTGCCAGCAGCTTAAAGGGGTTTCACGAGCAGTACTTC
.	TRBV5-8	15	.	TRBJ2-3	CASSLFSGSTDTQYF	TGTGCCAGCAGCTTGTTTAGCGGAAGCACAGATACGCAGTATTTT
.	TRBV9	16	TRBD2	TRBJ2-3	CASSVTSGGDTDTQYF	TGTGCCAGCAGCGTGACTAGCGGGGGGGACACAGATACGCAGTATTTT
.	TRBV27	13	TRBD1	TRBJ1-2	CASSSRTGKGYTF	TGTGCCAGCAGTTCCAGGACAGGGAAGGGCTACACCTTC
.	TRBV4-2	18	TRBD2	TRBJ2-3	CASSQEAAGGPGTDTQYF	TGTGCCAGCAGCCAAGAGGCGGCGGGGGGGCCGGGCACAGATACGCAGTATTTT
.	TRBV6-5	13	TRBD1	TRBJ1-2	CASSRGTGDLYTF	TGTGCCAGCAGTAGAGGGACAGGGGATCTCTACACCTTC
once	TRBV21-1	16	.	TRBJ1-5	CASSKEGRGCNQPQHF	TGTGCCAGCAGCAAAGAAGGCAGGGGCTGCAATCAGCCCCAGCATTTT
.	TRBV15	14	.	TRBJ1-2	CATSRDRGTNGYTF	TGTGCCACCAGCAGAGATCGCGGGACCAATGGCTACACCTTC